This entry concerns a single TCR beta chain. Its antigen is currently unknown. Here immunoSEQ multiplex PCR was the method, and the copy in TCRdb shows in-frame clones only, minus some. The sample consists of 96,000 or so clones, about 84% of them appearing once. The data are from a study of OX40 agonist ivuxolimab in advanced cancers. On the study more broadly: Treatment of patients was with ivuxolimab, an agonistic anti-OX40 (CD134) antibody. Of mixed ages from 23 to 79 and averaging roughly 60 years, the group was just under 85% male. Study outcomes and limitations: Dose levels from 0.1 to 3.0 mg/kg saw CD4+ and CD8+ blood T cells expand clonally by week 6.

Deletions cut 0 bases from V and 7 bases from J, with 14 bases between. The germline V gene has CDR1 SGDLS and CDR2 YYNGEE. This CDR3 comprises 15 residues. This chain links TRBV9 with TRBJ2-4; D might be TRBD2 (5 bases). The sample was CD4+ or CD8+ T cells sorted from blood, taken in a trial of the OX40 agonist ivuxolimab. The clonotype comes from an adult with an advanced solid tumor such as melanoma, head and neck, liver or kidney cancer. CDR3 DNA: TGTGCCAGCAGCGTAGCAGCTTCGAGCGGCAACATTCAGTACTTC. It encodes CASSVAASSGNIQYF. The full variable domain, its missing parts supplied by reference TRBV9 and TRBJ2-4, is DSGVTQTPKHLITATGQRVTLRCSPRSGDLSVYWYQQSLDQGLQFLIQYYNGEERAKGNILERFSAQQFPDLHSELNLSSLELGDSALYFCASSVAASSGNIQYFGAGTRLSVL.